This TCR beta chain was identified in a study of Graves' ophthalmopathy and Graves' hyperthyroidism. Whole-study findings and limits: With a specificity of around 76% and a sensitivity of 60% to 71%, the model predicted ophthalmopathy progression. Clonotypes were expanded in thyroid at above 0.001 frequency, and most also appeared in blood.

TCR beta CDR3 regions were amplified from RNA transcripts. Second-round multiplex PCR came after first-round RT-PCR with HTBI primers. Each CDR3 protein is one row after TCRdb ran MiXCR on the multiplex PCR reads. This repertoire shows about 220,000 distinct CDR3 sequences, 20% to 25% found once; its top ten account for roughly 39%. This clonotype was detected a few times. Antigen specificity is unknown. From germline, CDR1 is SGDLS and CDR2 YYNGEE. Trimming took off 3 bases at V and 4 bases at J, with 20 bases between the two ends. This CDR3 is built from 17 residues. The TCR originated in a woman aged 45-60 years with Graves' ophthalmopathy. The sample comprised peripheral blood. The gene calls are TRBV9 and TRBJ1-3; D might be TRBD1 (6 bases). CDR3 nucleotides: TGTGCCAGCAGCGAGGGGACCTGGGCAGGGACAGGAAACACCATATATTTT. It yields the protein CASSEGTWAGTGNTIYF.